This TCR beta chain was observed in a study of molecular identifiers for immune sequencing clone quantification. Findings of the study overall: Spiked Jurkat TCR RNA equal to one cell could reportedly be picked out among some 1 million naive cells.

Naive CD8 libraries were made from 20,000 to 1,000,000 sorted cells, and they used 10%, 30% or 50% RNA. Germline V gene data show CDR1 as MNHEY and CDR2 as SVGEGT. The CDR3 extends over 15 amino acids. Trimming stripped 5 bases from V and 2 bases from J, with 14 bases between. With respect to this clonotype: Its antigen is unidentified.

For bulk TCR libraries, previously described methods and listed TCR primers were used. TCRdb reanalysed the PCR reads using MiXCR and keeps one entry per CDR3 protein. The sample shows approximately 500,000 distinct CDR3 sequences, 25% of them seen only once. This receptor was obtained from a human donor in good health. Some libraries in this study had Jurkat cell RNA spiked in. This chain joins TRBV6-2 or TRBV6-3 and TRBJ2-3; D might be TRBD2 (6 bases). The sequencing input was naive CD8+ T cells from blood, with Jurkat cell RNA spiked in. Indicated subset: FACS-sorted CD8+CD4-CCR7+CD45RA+ naive T cells. The CDR3 sequence is CASSVVRGFTDTQYF. CDR3 DNA: TGTGCCAGCAGTGTGGTTCGGGGGTTCACAGATACGCAGTATTTT.